The subject of this entry is one T cell receptor (beta chain). This sample is part of a study of control samples from healthy donors and cancer patients. There are 16 residues in the CDR3. CDR1 and CDR2 (germline): SGHKS, YYEKEE (reference sequence). Trimming took 0 bases from V and 2 from J; bases not matched to a gene: 3. Sequencing used immunoSEQ multiplex PCR; TCRdb keeps in-frame clones, though not all of them. The repertoire holds about 75,000 clones, with about 80% as singletons. The TCR was taken from a man in his fifties in good health. J is TRBJ2-3 and V is TRBV5-5; 10 positions agree with TRBD1. The source material was blood. The CDR3 reads CASSLAGTGATDTQYF. CDR3 coding DNA: TGTGCCAGCAGCTTGGCCGGGACAGGGGCCACAGATACGCAGTATTTT.